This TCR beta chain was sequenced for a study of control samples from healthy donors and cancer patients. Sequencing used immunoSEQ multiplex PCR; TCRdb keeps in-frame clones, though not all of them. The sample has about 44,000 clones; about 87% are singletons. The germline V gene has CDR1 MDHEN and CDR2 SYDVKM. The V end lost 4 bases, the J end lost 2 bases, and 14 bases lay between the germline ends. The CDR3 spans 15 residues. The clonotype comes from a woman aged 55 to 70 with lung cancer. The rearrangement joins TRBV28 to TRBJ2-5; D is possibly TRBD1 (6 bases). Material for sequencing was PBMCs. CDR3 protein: CASSSPSGTQETQYF. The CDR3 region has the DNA TGTGCCAGCAGTTCTCCTTCGGGGACACAAGAGACCCAGTACTTC.